The 21 T cell receptor beta chains given below trace back to one sample, sequenced in a study of Ad26.COV2.S vaccination and SARS-CoV-2 variants. Treatment in this sample: roughly 20 received Ad26.COV2.S at low or high dose, single or two shots; 5 received placebo; per-sample allocation not given. Samples came from day 63 after the first vaccine or placebo injection. Assay: immunoSEQ multiplex PCR; the TCRdb copy retains only in-frame clones and omits some. The sample holds some 350,000 clones; approximately 87% are singletons and the top ten take around 5.5%. This specimen consisted of peripheral blood, obtained in a trial of Ad26.COV2.S vaccine versus placebo. These receptors were taken from a person between 18 and 60 years old who received the Ad26.COV2.S COVID-19 vaccine or a placebo.

This chain connects TRBV9 to TRBJ1-1; D call uncertain. Germline V gives CDR1 SGDLS, CDR2 YYNGEE. This CDR3 has 12 amino acids. V lost 5 bases and J lost 5, with 10 bases in between. The CDR3 nucleotides are TGTGCCAGCAGTCCCTCGGAGACTGAAGCTTTCTTT. This encodes CASSPSETEAFF.

This chain links TRBV7-2 with TRBJ2-7, with TRBD1 identical over 11 bases. Germline CDR1 and CDR2: SGHTA and FQGNSA. J was trimmed by 5 bases and V by 2 bases; bases with no gene match: 8. CDR3 length equals 16 residues. CDR3 residues: CASSLKWGQGVNEQYF. DNA for the CDR3: TGTGCCAGCAGCTTAAAGTGGGGACAGGGGGTCAACGAGCAGTACTTC.

V is TRBV27 and J is TRBJ2-5; 9 bases are shared with TRBD2. The CDR3 has 18 residues. J lost 4 bases, V lost 5 bases, and 17 bases had no gene match. Per germline, CDR1 MNHEY and CDR2 SMNVEV (reference sequence). CDR3 in DNA: TGTGCCAGCAGTCCCGACCCTCCGGGACTAGCAGGTGGAGAGACCCAGTACTTC. It specifies CASSPDPPGLAGGETQYF.

The chain is built from TRBV7-9 and TRBJ1-5; tentatively, D is TRBD1 (6 bases). Germline V gives CDR1 SEHNR, CDR2 FQNEAQ (reference sequence). Trimming took 4 bases from V and 4 from J, leaving 14 bases between them. The CDR3 runs 15 residues. Written as DNA, the CDR3 is TGTGCCAGCAGCTCGTCAGACAGGCCAAATCAGCCCCAGCATTTT. Its protein product is CASSSSDRPNQPQHF.

The chain links TRBV7-9 to TRBJ1-1, with D maybe TRBD1 (5 bases). V lost 0 bases and J 6 bases, leaving 8 bases between the germline ends. CDR3 length: 13 amino acids. Germline-derived CDR1 and CDR2 are SEHNR and FQNEAQ (reference sequence). CDR3 in DNA: TGTGCCAGCAGCTTAGCGCAGGGCGCTGAAGCTTTCTTT. This gives the protein CASSLAQGAEAFF.

The CDR3 coding sequence is TGTGCCAGCAGTGAAGCCCTCCTCAGGGGGGTCTCCTACAATGAGCAGTTCTTC. This codes for CASSEALLRGVSYNEQFF. V is TRBV6-1 and J is TRBJ2-1; D is perhaps TRBD1 (7 bases). The CDR3 sequence is 18 residues long. In germline, CDR1 is MNHNS, CDR2 SASEGT. Trimming left V 0 bases short and J 0 bases short, with 15 bases between.

The gene calls are TRBV14 and TRBJ1-3, with D unclear. The V and J ends lost 1 base and 1 base respectively, with 8 bases between them. The V gene's germline CDR1 is SGHDN and CDR2 FVKESK. The CDR3 is made up of 15 amino acids. The CDR3 is CASSQVGGSGNTIYF. CDR3 bases: TGTGCCAGCAGCCAAGTCGGAGGGTCTGGAAACACCATATATTTT.

This clone has just one count. This chain uses TRBV3-1 (or the pseudogene TRBV3-2) with TRBJ1-3, with D uncertain. CDR1 and CDR2 from the germline V gene are LGHDT and YNNKEL (reference sequence). This CDR3 spans 13 amino acids. V lost 4 bases to trimming and J lost 8 bases, with 12 bases between them. The CDR3 spells CASSPELWDTIYF. Written as DNA, the CDR3 is TGTGCCAGCAGCCCCGAACTCTGGGACACCATATATTTT.

V is TRBV4-1 and J is TRBJ2-7, with a tentative D call TRBD1 (6 bases). The CDR3 runs 16 residues. V lost 4 bases and J lost 0, with 16 bases in between. Germline V lookup: CDR1 MGHRA, CDR2 YSYEKL. The CDR3 sequence is CASSRDRTRPSYEQYF. DNA of the CDR3: TGCGCCAGCAGCCGAGACAGGACAAGGCCCTCCTACGAGCAGTACTTC.

The CDR3 nucleotides read TGTGCCAGCAGCCGGGTGGCGGGAGGACTTTACAATGAGCAGTTCTTC. Translating gives CASSRVAGGLYNEQFF. The rearrangement joins TRBV5-4 to TRBJ2-1; 8 nucleotides line up with TRBD2. The germline V gene encodes CDR1 SGHNT and CDR2 YYREEE (reference sequence). The V segment lost 4 bases and the J segment 4 bases; nucleotides outside the gene matches: 10. CDR3 length equals 16 residues.

This chain joins TRBV7-9 and TRBJ2-5; D unclear. Trimming stripped 5 bases from V and 4 bases from J, with 5 bases between. This CDR3 contains 11 residues. Germline CDR1 and CDR2: SEHNR and FQNEAQ (reference sequence). The CDR3 region is CASSLSETQYF. The CDR3 DNA follows: TGTGCCAGCAGCCTCTCAGAGACCCAGTACTTC.

V usage is TRBV7-9 and J usage is TRBJ1-2; 9 bases line up with TRBD1. Looked up from germline, CDR1 is SEHNR and CDR2 is FQNEAQ (reference sequence). V lost 5 bases and J lost 6; bases outside the gene matches: 7. The CDR3 spans 14 residues. The chain's CDR3 is CASSPGQGNHGYTF. The CDR3, as DNA: TGTGCCAGCAGCCCCGGACAGGGGAATCATGGCTACACCTTC.

The chain employs TRBV5-4 and TRBJ2-5; TRBD1 might be the D (5 bases). Between the trimmed V and J ends, which lost 0 bases and 5 bases, there was a span of 14 bases. This CDR3 region has 15 residues. Germline assignment: CDR1 SGHNT and CDR2 YYREEE (reference sequence). CDR3 amino acids: CASSLGGGRRETQYF. In DNA form, the CDR3 reads TGTGCCAGCAGCTTGGGGGGCGGACGACGGGAGACCCAGTACTTC.

V is TRBV30 and J is TRBJ1-3; D call uncertain. CDR3 length: 17 amino acids. Germline CDR1 and CDR2: GTSNPN and SVGIG (reference sequence). V lost 0 bases and J 0 bases, leaving 15 bases between the germline ends. CDR3 DNA sequence: TGTGCCTGGAGTGTACGGGGAGGAGGTCTCTCTGGAAACACCATATATTTT. It translates to CAWSVRGGGLSGNTIYF.

The chain links TRBV12-3 or TRBV12-4 to TRBJ1-2; D uncertain. The V and J ends lost 2 bases and 7 bases respectively, with 11 bases between them. The CDR3 is made up of 13 amino acids. The CDR3 bases are TGTGCCAGCAGTTTACTAAGGGCTGTTGGCTACACCTTC. This codes for CASSLLRAVGYTF.

The chain links TRBV5-1 to TRBJ2-7, with D unresolved. This CDR3 has 13 residues. Germline CDR1 SGHRS, CDR2 YFSETQ. V was trimmed by 4 bases and J by 4 bases, leaving 12 bases between them. The CDR3 DNA follows: TGCGCCAGCAGCCCCCAGGACGGGTACGAGCAGTACTTC. As protein: CASSPQDGYEQYF.

V usage is TRBV10-2 and J usage is TRBJ2-2; TRBD2 agrees at 8 bases. The V gene end was trimmed by 10 bases and the J gene end by 8 bases; junction bases not matched to a gene: 9. The CDR3 contains 13 residues. CDR1 and CDR2 (germline): WSHSY, SAAADI. CDR3 residues: CATSRGGKGELFF. The DNA of the CDR3 is TGCGCCACCTCCCGGGGGGGGAAAGGGGAGCTGTTTTTT.

The chain couples TRBV5-1 to TRBJ1-2; perhaps TRBD1 as D (6 bases). The CDR3 runs to 17 residues. The ends were cut back, 0 bases at V and 4 bases at J, with 19 bases in the middle. Looked up from germline, CDR1 is SGHRS and CDR2 is YFSETQ. The chain's CDR3 is CASSLGTDEKEIYGYTF. CDR3 nucleotides: TGCGCCAGCAGCTTGGGGACAGACGAAAAAGAAATCTATGGCTACACCTTC. The entire variable domain, with the rest obtained from reference TRBV5-1 and TRBJ1-2, is as follows: KAGVTQTPRYLIKTRGQQVTLSCSPISGHRSVSWYQQTPGQGLQFLFEYFSETQRNKGNFPGRFSGRQFSNSRSEMNVSTLELGDSALYLCASSLGTDEKEIYGYTFGSGTRLTVV.

This chain links TRBV10-3 with TRBJ1-2; 9 bases line up with TRBD1. The CDR3 has 17 residues. Trimming at V came to 1 base and at J to 1 base, leaving 7 bases not matched to a gene. Germline V gene data show CDR1 as ENHRY and CDR2 as SYGVKD. The CDR3 is CAISEFPPGQGNYGYTF. CDR3 coding DNA: TGTGCCATCAGTGAGTTTCCTCCGGGACAGGGTAACTATGGCTACACCTTC.

V and J are TRBV11-2 and TRBJ2-5, with 9 bases matching TRBD1. The germline CDR1 and CDR2 sequences are SGHAT and FQNNGV. Trimming removed 5 bases from V and 5 bases from J; junction bases left unmatched: 6. The length of the CDR3 is 14 residues. In nucleotides, the CDR3 is TGTGCCAGCAGCCGGACAGGGGTTGGGGAGACCCAGTACTTC. It translates to CASSRTGVGETQYF.

This clone has more than one count but fewer than ten. The rearrangement joins TRBV3-1 (or the pseudogene TRBV3-2) to TRBJ2-2, with D possibly TRBD2 on 6 matching bases. Between the trimmed V and J ends, which lost 4 bases and 7 bases, there was a span of 13 bases. CDR3 size: 14 residues. The germline gives CDR1 LGHDT, CDR2 YNNKEL (reference sequence). The CDR3 region is CASSRRPSVGELFF. Written as DNA, the CDR3 is TGTGCCAGCAGCCGGCGGCCTAGCGTCGGGGAGCTGTTTTTT.